This TCR beta chain was sequenced for a study of cytomegalovirus exposure and HLA in healthy donors. Notes on this clone: Its cognate antigen is unknown.

The CDR3 runs 13 residues. Germline lookup yields CDR1 SNHLY and CDR2 FYNNEI. V lost 8 bases to trimming and J lost 7 bases, with 12 bases between them. General observations from the study: No immune exposure information besides CMV serostatus was available. A later analysis showed that HLA-associated TCR beta chains had undergone more clonal expansion than equally common others. Researchers counted roughly 160 TCR beta chains as cytomegalovirus-associated.

Both 60 Vbeta primers and 13 Jbeta primers went into the PCR. Here immunoSEQ multiplex PCR was the method, and the copy in TCRdb shows in-frame clones only, minus some. The sample consists of 150,000 to 200,000 clones, more than 65% of them appearing once. Sequencing was done on a sample of PBMCs. The gene calls are TRBV2 and TRBJ1-6, with a weak D call TRBD1 (6 bases). The sequence came from a woman under 40 in good health and CMV-seronegative. The CDR3 spells CASRRTENSPLHF. The CDR3 bases are TGTGCCAGCCGCAGGACAGAAAATTCACCCCTCCACTTT.